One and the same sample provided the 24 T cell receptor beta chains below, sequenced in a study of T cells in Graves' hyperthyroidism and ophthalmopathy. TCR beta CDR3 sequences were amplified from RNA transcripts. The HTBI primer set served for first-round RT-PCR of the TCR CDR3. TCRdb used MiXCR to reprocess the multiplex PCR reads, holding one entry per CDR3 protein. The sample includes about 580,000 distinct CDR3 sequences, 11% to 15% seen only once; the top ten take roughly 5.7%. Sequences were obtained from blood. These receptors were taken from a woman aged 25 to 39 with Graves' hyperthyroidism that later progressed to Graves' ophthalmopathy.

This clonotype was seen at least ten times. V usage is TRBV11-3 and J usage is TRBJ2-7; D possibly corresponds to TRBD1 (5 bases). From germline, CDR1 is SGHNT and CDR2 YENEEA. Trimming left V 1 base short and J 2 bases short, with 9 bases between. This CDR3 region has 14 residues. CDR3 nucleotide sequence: TGTGCCAGCAGCTTAGGCTTAGGGGCCTACGAGCAGTACTTC. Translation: CASSLGLGAYEQYF.

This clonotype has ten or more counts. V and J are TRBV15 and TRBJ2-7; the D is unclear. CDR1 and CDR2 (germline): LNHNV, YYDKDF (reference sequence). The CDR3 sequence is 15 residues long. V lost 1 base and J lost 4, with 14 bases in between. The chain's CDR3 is CATSRAPAKDYEQYF. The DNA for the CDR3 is TGTGCCACCAGCAGAGCCCCCGCCAAAGATTACGAGCAGTACTTC.

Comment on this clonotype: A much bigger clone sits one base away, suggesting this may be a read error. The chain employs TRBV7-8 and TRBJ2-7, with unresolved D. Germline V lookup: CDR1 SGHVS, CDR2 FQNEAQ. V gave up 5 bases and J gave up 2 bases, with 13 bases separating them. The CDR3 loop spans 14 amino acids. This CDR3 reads CASSPWAHTYEQYF. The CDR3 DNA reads TGTGCCAGCAGCCCCTGGGCGCATACCTACGAGCAGTACTTC. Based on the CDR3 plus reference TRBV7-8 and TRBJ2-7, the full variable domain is GAGVSQSPRYKVAKRGQDVALRCDPISGHVSLFWYQQALGQGPEFLTYFQNEAQLDKSGLPSDRFFAERPEGSVSTLKIQRTQQEDSAVYLCASSPWAHTYEQYFGPGTRLTVT.

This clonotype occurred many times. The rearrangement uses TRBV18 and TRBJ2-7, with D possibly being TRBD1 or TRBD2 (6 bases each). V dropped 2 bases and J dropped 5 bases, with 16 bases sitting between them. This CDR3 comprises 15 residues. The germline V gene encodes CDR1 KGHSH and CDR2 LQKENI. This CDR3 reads CASSPAFPGAHEQYF. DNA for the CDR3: TGTGCCAGCTCACCAGCTTTCCCGGGGGCCCACGAGCAGTACTTC.

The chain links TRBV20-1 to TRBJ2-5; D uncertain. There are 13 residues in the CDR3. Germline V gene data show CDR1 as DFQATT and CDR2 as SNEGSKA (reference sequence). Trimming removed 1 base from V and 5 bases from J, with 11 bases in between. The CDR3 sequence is CSARGTDGETQYF. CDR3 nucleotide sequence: TGCAGTGCTAGAGGGACGGACGGGGAGACCCAGTACTTC.

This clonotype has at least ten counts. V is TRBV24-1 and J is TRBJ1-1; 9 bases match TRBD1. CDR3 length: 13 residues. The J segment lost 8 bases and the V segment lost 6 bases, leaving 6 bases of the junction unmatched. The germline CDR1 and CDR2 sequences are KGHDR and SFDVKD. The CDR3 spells CATSSTGGSEAFF. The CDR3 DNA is TGTGCCACCAGTTCCACAGGGGGCTCAGAAGCTTTCTTT.

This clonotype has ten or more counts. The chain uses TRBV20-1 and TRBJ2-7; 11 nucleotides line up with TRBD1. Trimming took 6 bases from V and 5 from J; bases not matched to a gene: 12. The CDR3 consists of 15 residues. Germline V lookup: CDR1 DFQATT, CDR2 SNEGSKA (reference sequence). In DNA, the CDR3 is TGCAGTGCGGGCCACCCCGGGACAGGGGGAAACGAGCAGTACTTC. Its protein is CSAGHPGTGGNEQYF.

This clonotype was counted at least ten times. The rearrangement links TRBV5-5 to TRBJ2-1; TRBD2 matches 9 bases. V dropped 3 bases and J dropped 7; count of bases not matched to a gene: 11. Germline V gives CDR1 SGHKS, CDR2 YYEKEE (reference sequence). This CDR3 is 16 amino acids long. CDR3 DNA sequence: TGTGCCAGCAGCTCGGCGGGCGGGAGGGCCTGGAATGAGCAGTTCTTC. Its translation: CASSSAGGRAWNEQFF.

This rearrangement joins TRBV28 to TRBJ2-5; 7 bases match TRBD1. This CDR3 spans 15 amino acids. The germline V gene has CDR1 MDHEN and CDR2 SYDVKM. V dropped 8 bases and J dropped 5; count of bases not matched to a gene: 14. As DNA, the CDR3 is TGTGCCAGCGGAGCAAGACAGGGCTTTGGGGAGACCCAGTACTTC. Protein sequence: CASGARQGFGETQYF.

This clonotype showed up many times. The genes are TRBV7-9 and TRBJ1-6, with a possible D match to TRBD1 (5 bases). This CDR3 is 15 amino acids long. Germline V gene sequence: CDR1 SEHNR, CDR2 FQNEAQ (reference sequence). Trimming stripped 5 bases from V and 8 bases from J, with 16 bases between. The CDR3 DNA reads TGTGCCAGCAGCCCTCAGGGTAGGAATGATTCACCCCTCCACTTT. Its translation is CASSPQGRNDSPLHF.

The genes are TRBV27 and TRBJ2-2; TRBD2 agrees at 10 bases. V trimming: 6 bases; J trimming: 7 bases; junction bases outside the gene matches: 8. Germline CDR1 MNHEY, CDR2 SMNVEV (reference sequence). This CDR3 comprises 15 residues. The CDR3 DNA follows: TGTGCCAGCAGGAAGCGGGAGGGCCGAGGCGGGGAGCTGTTTTTT. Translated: CASRKREGRGGELFF.

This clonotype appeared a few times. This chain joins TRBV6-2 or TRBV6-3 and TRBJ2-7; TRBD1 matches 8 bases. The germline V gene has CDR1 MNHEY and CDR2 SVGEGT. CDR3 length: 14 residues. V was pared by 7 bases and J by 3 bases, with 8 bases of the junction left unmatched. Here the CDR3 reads CASTHRQGNYEQYF. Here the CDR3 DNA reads TGTGCCAGCACTCATCGACAGGGGAACTACGAGCAGTACTTC.

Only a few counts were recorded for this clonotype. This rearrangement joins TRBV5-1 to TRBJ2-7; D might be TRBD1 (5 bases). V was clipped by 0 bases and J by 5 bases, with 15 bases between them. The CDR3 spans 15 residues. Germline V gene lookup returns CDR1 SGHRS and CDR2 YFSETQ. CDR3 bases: TGCGCCAGCAGCTTGGAGGCAGGGTATTTCCACGAGCAGTACTTC. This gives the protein CASSLEAGYFHEQYF. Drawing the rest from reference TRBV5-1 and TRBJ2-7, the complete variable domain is KAGVTQTPRYLIKTRGQQVTLSCSPISGHRSVSWYQQTPGQGLQFLFEYFSETQRNKGNFPGRFSGRQFSNSRSEMNVSTLELGDSALYLCASSLEAGYFHEQYFGPGTRLTVT.

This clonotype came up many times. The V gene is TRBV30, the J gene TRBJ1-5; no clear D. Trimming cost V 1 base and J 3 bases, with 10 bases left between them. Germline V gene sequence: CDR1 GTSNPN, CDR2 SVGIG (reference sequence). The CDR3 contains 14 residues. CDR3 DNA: TGTGCCTGGAGTGCAGCCCTCCACAATCAGCCCCAGCATTTT. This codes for CAWSAALHNQPQHF.

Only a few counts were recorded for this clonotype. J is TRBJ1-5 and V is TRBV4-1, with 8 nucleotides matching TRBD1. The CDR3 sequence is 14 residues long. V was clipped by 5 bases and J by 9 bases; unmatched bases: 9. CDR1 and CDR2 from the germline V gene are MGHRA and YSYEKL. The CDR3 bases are TGCGCCAGCAGCTCCCGGACAGGGCGTCGGCCCCAGCATTTT. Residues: CASSSRTGRRPQHF.

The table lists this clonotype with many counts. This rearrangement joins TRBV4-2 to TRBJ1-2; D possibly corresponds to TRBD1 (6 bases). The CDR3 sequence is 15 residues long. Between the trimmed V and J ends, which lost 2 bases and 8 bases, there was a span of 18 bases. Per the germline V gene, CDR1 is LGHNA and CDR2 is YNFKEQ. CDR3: CASSQSNRVESGYTF. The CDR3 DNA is TGTGCCAGCAGCCAATCCAACAGGGTTGAGAGCGGCTACACCTTC.

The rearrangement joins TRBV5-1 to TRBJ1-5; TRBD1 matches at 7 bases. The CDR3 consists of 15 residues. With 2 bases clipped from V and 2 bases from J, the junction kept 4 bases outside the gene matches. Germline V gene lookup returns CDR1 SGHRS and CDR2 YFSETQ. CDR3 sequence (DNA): TGCGCCAGCAGCTTAGGACAGGCAGGCAATCAGCCCCAGCATTTT. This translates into CASSLGQAGNQPQHF.

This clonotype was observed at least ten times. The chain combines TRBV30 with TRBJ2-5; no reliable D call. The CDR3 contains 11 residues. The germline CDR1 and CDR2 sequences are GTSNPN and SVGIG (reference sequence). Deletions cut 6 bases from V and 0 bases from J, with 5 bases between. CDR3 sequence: CACQYQETQYF. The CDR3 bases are TGTGCCTGTCAGTACCAAGAGACCCAGTACTTC. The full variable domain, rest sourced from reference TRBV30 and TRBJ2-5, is SQTIHQWPATLVQPVGSPLSLECTVEGTSNPNLYWYRQAAGRGLQLLFYSVGIGQISSEVPQNLSASRPQDRQFILSSKKLLLSDSGFYLCACQYQETQYFGPGTRLLVL.

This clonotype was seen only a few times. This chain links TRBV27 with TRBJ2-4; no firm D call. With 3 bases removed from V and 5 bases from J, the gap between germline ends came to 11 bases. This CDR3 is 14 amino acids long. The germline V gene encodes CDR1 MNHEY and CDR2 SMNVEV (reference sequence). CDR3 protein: CASSLSNRENIQYF. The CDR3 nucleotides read TGTGCCAGCAGTTTGTCAAACAGAGAAAACATTCAGTACTTC.

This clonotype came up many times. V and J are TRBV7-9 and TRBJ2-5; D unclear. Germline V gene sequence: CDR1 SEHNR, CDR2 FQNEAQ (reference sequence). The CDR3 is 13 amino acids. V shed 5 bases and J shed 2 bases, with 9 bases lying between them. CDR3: CASSPRRQETQYF. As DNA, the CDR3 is TGTGCCAGCAGCCCTAGGAGACAAGAGACCCAGTACTTC. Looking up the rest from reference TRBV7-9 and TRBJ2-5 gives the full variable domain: DTGVSQNPRHKITKRGQNVTFRCDPISEHNRLYWYRQTLGQGPEFLTYFQNEAQLEKSRLLSDRFSAERPKGSFSTLEIQRTEQGDSAMYLCASSPRRQETQYFGPGTRLLVL.

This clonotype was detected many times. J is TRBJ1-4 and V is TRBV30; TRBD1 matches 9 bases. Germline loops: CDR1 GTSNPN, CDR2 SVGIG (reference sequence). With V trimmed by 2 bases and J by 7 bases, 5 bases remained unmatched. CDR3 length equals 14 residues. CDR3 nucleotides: TGTGCCTGGAGTCCGGGACAGGGAGCTGAAAAACTGTTTTTT. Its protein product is CAWSPGQGAEKLFF.

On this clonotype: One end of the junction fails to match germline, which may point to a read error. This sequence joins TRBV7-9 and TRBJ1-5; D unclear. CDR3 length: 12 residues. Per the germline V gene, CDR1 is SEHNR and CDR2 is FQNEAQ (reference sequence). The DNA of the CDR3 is TGTGCCAACAGCCCCGGGGATCAGCCCCAGCATTTT. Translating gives CANSPGDQPQHF.

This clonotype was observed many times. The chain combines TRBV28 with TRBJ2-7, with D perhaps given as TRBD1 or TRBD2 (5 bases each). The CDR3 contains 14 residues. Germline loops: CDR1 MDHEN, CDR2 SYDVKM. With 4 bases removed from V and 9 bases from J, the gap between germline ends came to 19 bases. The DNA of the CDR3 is TGTGCCAGCAGTTCCCTTTCAGTGTGGGGGAGGCAGTACTTC. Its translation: CASSSLSVWGRQYF.

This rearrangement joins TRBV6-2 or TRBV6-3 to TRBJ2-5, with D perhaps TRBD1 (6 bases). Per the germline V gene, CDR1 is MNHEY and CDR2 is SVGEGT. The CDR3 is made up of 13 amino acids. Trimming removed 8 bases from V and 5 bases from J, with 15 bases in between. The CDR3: CASAAYRAETQYF. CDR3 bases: TGTGCCAGCGCTGCTTACAGGGCTGAGACCCAGTACTTC.